Each of the 2 T cell receptor beta chains below was sequenced from the same sample in a study of Ad26.COV2.S vaccination and SARS-CoV-2 variants. As to treatment: 15 to 20 received Ad26.COV2.S at low or high dose, single or two shots; roughly five received placebo; per-sample allocation not given. At day 63 after the first vaccine or placebo injection, samples were drawn. Libraries were prepared by immunoSEQ multiplex PCR; TCRdb keeps only in-frame clonotypes and omits some of them. The sample has 400,000 or so clones; approximately 86% are singletons. Sequencing used peripheral blood, obtained in a trial of Ad26.COV2.S vaccine versus placebo. These TCRs come from a person between 18 and 65 years old who received the Ad26.COV2.S COVID-19 vaccine or a placebo.

The chain is built from TRBV11-2 and TRBJ2-7, with D possibly being TRBD1 (6 bases). V was clipped by 4 bases and J by 3 bases, with 19 bases between them. The CDR3 runs to 16 residues. Germline CDR1 and CDR2: SGHAT and FQNNGV. As DNA, the CDR3 is TGTGCCAGCAGCTCCACCTTGGCAGGGGCGCACTACGAGCAGTACTTC. Protein sequence: CASSSTLAGAHYEQYF.

The rearrangement uses TRBV3-1 (or the pseudogene TRBV3-2) and TRBJ1-1; D possibly corresponds to TRBD1 (5 bases). The CDR3 totals 13 residues. Germline loops: CDR1 LGHDT, CDR2 YNNKEL (reference sequence). The V and J ends lost 6 bases and 6 bases respectively, with 14 bases between them. CDR3 amino acids: CASRRQGVAEAFF. DNA of the CDR3: TGTGCCAGCAGGCGCCAGGGTGTCGCTGAAGCTTTCTTT.